These T cell receptor beta chains were read from a single sample in a study of OX40 agonist ivuxolimab in advanced cancers. Some clones are missing from TCRdb's copy, which holds only in-frame ones; the method was immunoSEQ multiplex PCR. This repertoire shows tens of thousands of clones, over 80% found once; its top ten account for 35% to 40%. Source: CD4+ or CD8+ T cells sorted from blood, taken in a trial of the OX40 agonist ivuxolimab. These receptors all come from an adult with an advanced solid tumor such as melanoma, head and neck, liver or kidney cancer. CDR3s include the opening cysteine and the closing phenylalanine or tryptophan. The D gene is left open where the match is weak. Clone size is stated in some rows and not others, as once, few, many or a class when expanded.

NA	TRBV14	TRBD2	TRBJ2-3	TGTGCCAGCAGCCAAGTAACTAGCGTGATAGATACGCAGTATTTT	CASSQVTSVIDTQYF
NA	TRBV4-1	TRBD2	TRBJ2-2	TGCGCCGGGGGGACTAGCGCCAATTCGAACACCGGGGAGCTGTTTTTT	CAGGTSANSNTGELFF
NA	TRBV4-1	TRBD1	TRBJ2-1	TGCGCCAGCAGTTTACAGGGACAGGGGGAGACCTACAATGAGCAGTTCTTC	CASSLQGQGETYNEQFF
NA	TRBV5-6	TRBD2	TRBJ2-7	TGTGCCAGCAGCTCGGGGGGGATCTCCTACGAGCAGTACTTC	CASSSGGISYEQYF
NA	TRBV29-1	NA	TRBJ1-2	TGCAGCGTTGTAGGGGGAAGGGACTATGGCTACACCTTC	CSVVGGRDYGYTF
NA	TRBV13	TRBD1	TRBJ1-4	TGTGCCAGCAGCAAAAACAGGGGGAATGAAAAACTGTTTTTT	CASSKNRGNEKLFF
NA	TRBV9	NA	TRBJ2-7	TGTGCCAGCAGCGTAGCCGGTTCGGCCTACGAGCAGTACTTC	CASSVAGSAYEQYF
NA	TRBV29-1	TRBD2	TRBJ2-7	TGCAGCGTTACGGGACTAGCGGGGACCGCCTACGAGCAGTACTTC	CSVTGLAGTAYEQYF
NA	TRBV6-5	NA	TRBJ1-2	TGTGCCAGCAGTAATTCCCGACAGGCGAGGAGAGGCTACACCTTC	CASSNSRQARRGYTF
few	TRBV9	NA	TRBJ2-5	TGTGCCAGCAGCGTAGACCAAGAGACCCAGTACTTC	CASSVDQETQYF
once	TRBV2	TRBD2	TRBJ2-1	TGTGCCAGCATCACCAGCGCGGGAGGGCCGTTAAATGAGCAGTTCTTC	CASITSAGGPLNEQFF
NA	TRBV7-9	TRBD1	TRBJ2-5	TGTGCCAGCAGCTCCATTAGACCGACAGGGTACCAAGAGACCCAGTACTTC	CASSSIRPTGYQETQYF
NA	TRBV15	NA	TRBJ2-5	TGTGCCACCAGCAGAGTGGTGGGGGAGACCCAGTACTTC	CATSRVVGETQYF
NA	TRBV27	NA	TRBJ2-5	TGTGCCAGCAGTTTTGGGGGGACCCAGTACTTC	CASSFGGTQYF
NA	TRBV6-6	NA	TRBJ2-7	TGTGCCAGCAGTTTCTCAAGATACGAGCAGTACTTC	CASSFSRYEQYF
once	TRBV29-1	NA	TRBJ2-3	TGCAGCGTCGAAGAAGTAGCGTCGACGCAGTATTTT	CSVEEVASTQYF
NA	TRBV7-6	NA	TRBJ1-5	TGTGCCAGCAGCTTAGTGTCAGGGGGCAATCAGCCCCAGCATTTT	CASSLVSGGNQPQHF